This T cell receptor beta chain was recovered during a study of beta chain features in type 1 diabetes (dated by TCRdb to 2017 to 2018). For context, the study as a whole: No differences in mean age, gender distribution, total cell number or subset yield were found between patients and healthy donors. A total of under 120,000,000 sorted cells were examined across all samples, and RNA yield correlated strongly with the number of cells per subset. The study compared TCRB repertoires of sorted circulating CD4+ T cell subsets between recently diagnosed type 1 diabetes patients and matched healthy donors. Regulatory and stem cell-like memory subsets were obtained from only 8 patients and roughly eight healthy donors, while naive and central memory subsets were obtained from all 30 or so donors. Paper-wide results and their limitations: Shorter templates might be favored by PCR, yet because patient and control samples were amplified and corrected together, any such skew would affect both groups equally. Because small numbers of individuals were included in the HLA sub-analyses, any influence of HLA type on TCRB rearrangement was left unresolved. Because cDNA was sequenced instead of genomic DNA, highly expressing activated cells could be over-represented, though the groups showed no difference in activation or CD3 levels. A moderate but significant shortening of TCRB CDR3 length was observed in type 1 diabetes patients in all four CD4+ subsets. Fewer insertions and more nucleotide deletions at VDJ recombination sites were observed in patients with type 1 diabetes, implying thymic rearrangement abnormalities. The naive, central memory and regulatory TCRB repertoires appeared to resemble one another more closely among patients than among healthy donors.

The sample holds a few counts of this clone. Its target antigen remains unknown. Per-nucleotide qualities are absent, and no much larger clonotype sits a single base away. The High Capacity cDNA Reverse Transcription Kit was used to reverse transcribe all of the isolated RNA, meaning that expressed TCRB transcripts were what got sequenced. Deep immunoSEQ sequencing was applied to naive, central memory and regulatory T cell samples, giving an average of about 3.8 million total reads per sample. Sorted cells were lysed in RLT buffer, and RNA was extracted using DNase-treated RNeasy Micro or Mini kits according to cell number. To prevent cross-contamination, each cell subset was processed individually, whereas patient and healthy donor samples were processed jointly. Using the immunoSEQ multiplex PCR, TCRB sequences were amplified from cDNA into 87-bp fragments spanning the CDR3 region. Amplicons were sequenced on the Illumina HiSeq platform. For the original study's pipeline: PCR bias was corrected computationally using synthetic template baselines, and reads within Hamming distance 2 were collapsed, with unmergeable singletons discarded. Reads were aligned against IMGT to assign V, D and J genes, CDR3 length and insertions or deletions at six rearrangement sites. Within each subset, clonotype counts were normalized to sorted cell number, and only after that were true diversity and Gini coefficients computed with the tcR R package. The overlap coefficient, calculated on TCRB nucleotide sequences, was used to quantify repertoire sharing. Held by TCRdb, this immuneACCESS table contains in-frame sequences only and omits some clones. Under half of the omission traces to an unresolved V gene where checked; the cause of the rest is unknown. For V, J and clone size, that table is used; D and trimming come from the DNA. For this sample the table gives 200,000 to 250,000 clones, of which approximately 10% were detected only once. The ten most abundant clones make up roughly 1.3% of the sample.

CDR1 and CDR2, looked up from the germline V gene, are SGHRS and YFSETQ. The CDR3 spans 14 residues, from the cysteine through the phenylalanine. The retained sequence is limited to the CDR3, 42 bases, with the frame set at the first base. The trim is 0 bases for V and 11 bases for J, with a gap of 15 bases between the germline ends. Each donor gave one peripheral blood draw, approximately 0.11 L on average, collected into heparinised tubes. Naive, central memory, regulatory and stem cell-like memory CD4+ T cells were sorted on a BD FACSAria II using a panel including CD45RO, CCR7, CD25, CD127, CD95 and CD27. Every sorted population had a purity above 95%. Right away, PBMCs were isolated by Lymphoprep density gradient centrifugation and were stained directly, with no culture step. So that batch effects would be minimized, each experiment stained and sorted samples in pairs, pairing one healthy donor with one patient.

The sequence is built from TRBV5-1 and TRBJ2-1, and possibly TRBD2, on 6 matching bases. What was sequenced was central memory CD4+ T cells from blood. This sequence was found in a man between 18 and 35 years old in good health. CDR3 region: CASSLVPSENQQFF. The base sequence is TGCGCCAGCAGCTTGGTTCCTAGCGAAAACCAGCAGTTCTTC.